The rows below give T cell receptor beta chains drawn from one sample of a study of cytomegalovirus exposure and HLA in healthy donors. The assay was immunoSEQ multiplex PCR, and TCRdb's table has in-frame clones only and misses some. The table lists about 190,000 clones, approximately 81% of them singletons, with 3.8% in the top ten. Material: PBMCs. The source is a man aged 45-60 years in good health and CMV-seronegative. CDR3s include the opening cysteine and the closing phenylalanine or tryptophan. The order of the fields is clone size, V gene, D gene, J gene, CDR3 protein, CDR3 DNA. A D gene is named only where the DNA matches it firmly. The size of a clone is reported for some rows only, either as once, few or many, or as a class for expanded clones.

NA	TRBV7-9	TRBD2	TRBJ2-1	CASSRTSGGAREQFF	TGTGCCAGCAGCCGGACTAGCGGGGGGGCAAGGGAGCAGTTCTTC
NA	TRBV5-1	TRBD1	TRBJ2-5	CASSPRQGGETQYF	TGCGCCAGCAGCCCGAGACAGGGTGGGGAGACCCAGTACTTC
once	TRBV5-1	NA	TRBJ2-2	CASSFGQNAPGELFF	TGCGCCAGCAGCTTCGGACAAAACGCCCCCGGGGAGCTGTTTTTT
NA	TRBV5-4	TRBD1	TRBJ2-5	CASSFGGRGRQETQYF	TGTGCCAGCAGCTTTGGAGGCAGGGGGCGGCAAGAGACCCAGTACTTC
NA	TRBV2	TRBD1	TRBJ2-7	CASRGQEAYEQYF	TGTGCCAGCAGGGGACAGGAAGCCTACGAGCAGTACTTC
NA	TRBV19	NA	TRBJ2-2	CASSIREDTGELFF	TGTGCCAGTAGTATAAGGGAGGACACCGGGGAGCTGTTTTTT
NA	TRBV7-8	NA	TRBJ2-1	CASSPREYGGGDEQFF	TGTGCCAGCAGCCCCAGAGAATATGGGGGGGGCGATGAGCAGTTCTTC
NA	TRBV30	NA	TRBJ1-4	CACWQGHEKLFF	TGTGCCTGTTGGCAGGGGCATGAAAAACTGTTTTTT
NA	TRBV28	NA	TRBJ2-7	CASSFSDLTYEQYF	TGTGCCAGCAGTTTCTCAGATCTGACCTACGAGCAGTACTTC
NA	TRBV6-1	NA	TRBJ2-7	CASPFQAGGRYEQYF	TGTGCCAGCCCTTTTCAGGCAGGGGGGCGTTACGAGCAGTACTTC
NA	TRBV4-3	TRBD2	TRBJ2-3	CASSQGVSGGHTQYF	TGCGCCAGCAGCCAAGGGGTTAGCGGGGGTCATACGCAGTATTTT
NA	TRBV19	NA	TRBJ2-4	CASSITALTKNIQYF	TGTGCCAGTAGTATAACAGCCTTAACCAAAAACATTCAGTACTTC
NA	TRBV7-9	NA	TRBJ2-5	CASSLVTRRETQYF	TGTGCCAGCAGCTTAGTAACTAGACGAGAGACCCAGTACTTC
NA	TRBV4-1	TRBD1	TRBJ2-1	CASSPGTARDEQFF	TGCGCCAGCAGCCCTGGGACAGCTCGCGATGAGCAGTTCTTC
NA	TRBV15	NA	TRBJ2-7	CATSRDQQGQYF	TGTGCCACCAGCAGAGATCAACAGGGGCAGTACTTC
NA	TRBV4-1	NA	TRBJ2-5	CASSQAQVETQYF	TGCGCCAGCAGCCAAGCCCAGGTTGAGACCCAGTACTTC
NA	TRBV6-5	NA	TRBJ1-5	CASRSSGNNNQPQHF	TGTGCCAGCAGGTCTTCAGGGAATAACAATCAGCCCCAGCATTTT
NA	TRBV11-2	TRBD1	TRBJ1-1	CASSRSDRAGTEAFF	TGTGCCAGCAGCCGATCGGACAGGGCTGGTACTGAAGCTTTCTTT
NA	TRBV29-1	NA	TRBJ1-5	CSVSDSSGNQPQHF	TGCAGCGTTTCCGACAGCTCCGGCAATCAGCCCCAGCATTTT
NA	TRBV27	TRBD1	TRBJ1-6	CASSLTGANSPLHF	TGTGCCAGCAGTTTAACAGGGGCGAATTCACCCCTCCACTTT
NA	TRBV5-1	NA	TRBJ2-1	CASSLPQGNNEQFF	TGCGCCAGCAGCTTGCCCCAGGGAAACAATGAGCAGTTCTTC
NA	TRBV4-1	NA	TRBJ1-1	CASSQGLGGIPNTEAFF	TGCGCCAGCAGCCAAGGTCTTGGGGGGATTCCGAACACTGAAGCTTTCTTT
NA	TRBV5-4	TRBD2	TRBJ2-7	CASSLELAGVPTEQYF	TGTGCCAGCAGCTTGGAGCTAGCGGGGGTACCGACCGAGCAGTACTTC
few	TRBV4-3	NA	TRBJ2-1	CASSLMPGAKDEQFF	TGCGCCAGCAGCCTAATGCCTGGGGCTAAAGATGAGCAGTTCTTC
NA	TRBV25-1	NA	TRBJ1-6	CASSDAASNSPLHF	TGTGCCAGCAGTGATGCGGCCAGTAATTCACCCCTCCACTTT
NA	TRBV2	NA	TRBJ1-1	CASNPDRNTEAFF	TGTGCCAGCAATCCAGACAGGAACACTGAAGCTTTCTTT